This T cell receptor (beta chain) originates from a study of OX40 agonist ivuxolimab in advanced cancers. Study context: Clinicians treated patients with ivuxolimab, an agonistic anti-OX40 (CD134) antibody.

Generated by immunoSEQ multiplex PCR, the TCRdb table keeps only in-frame clones and is missing some. The repertoire has approximately 98,000 clones, approximately 89% of them found once; the top ten carry 0.66%. Germline CDR1 and CDR2: MNHNS and SASEGT. The trim removed 6 bases at V and 5 bases at J, leaving 6 bases unmatched. The CDR3 spans 13 residues. This TCR was sampled from an adult with an advanced solid tumor such as melanoma, head and neck, liver or kidney cancer. Sequenced material: CD4+ or CD8+ T cells sorted from blood, taken in a trial of the OX40 agonist ivuxolimab. The rearrangement uses TRBV6-1 and TRBJ1-1, with 7 bases aligning to TRBD1. The CDR3 DNA sequence: TGTGCCAGCAGCGACAGGGCAGTGACTGAAGCTTTCTTT. Translated, it gives CASSDRAVTEAFF.